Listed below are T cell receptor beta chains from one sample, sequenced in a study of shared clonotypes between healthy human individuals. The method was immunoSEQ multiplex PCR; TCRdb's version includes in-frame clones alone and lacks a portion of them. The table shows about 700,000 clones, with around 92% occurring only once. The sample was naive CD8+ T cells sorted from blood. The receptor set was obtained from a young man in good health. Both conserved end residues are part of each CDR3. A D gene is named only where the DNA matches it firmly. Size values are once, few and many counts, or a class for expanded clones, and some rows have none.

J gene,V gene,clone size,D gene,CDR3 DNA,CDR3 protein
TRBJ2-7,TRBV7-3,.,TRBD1,TGTGCCAGCAGCTATACCGGGACAGGGCGCGACGAGCAGTACTTC,CASSYTGTGRDEQYF
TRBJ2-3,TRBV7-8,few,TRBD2,TGTGCCAGCAGCTCCCTAGCGGGAGTGGCAGATACGCAGTATTTT,CASSSLAGVADTQYF
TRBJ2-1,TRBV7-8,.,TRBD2,TGTGCCAGCAGCTTAGGGGGTAGCGGGCTTTATGAGCAGTTCTTC,CASSLGGSGLYEQFF
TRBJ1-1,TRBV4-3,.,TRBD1,TGCGCCAGCAGCCAACTACCCCTCGGGACAGGGGAAGCTTTCTTT,CASSQLPLGTGEAFF
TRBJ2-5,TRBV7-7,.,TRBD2,TGTGCTAGCAGCTTAGGACTAGAGGGGACCCAGTACTTC,CASSLGLEGTQYF
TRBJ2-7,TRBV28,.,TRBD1,TGTGCCAGCAGTCTCACCGGGACAGGGAGGTTTCACGAGCAGTACTTC,CASSLTGTGRFHEQYF
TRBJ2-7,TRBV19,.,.,TGTGCCAGTAGGGCGGGATCCTACGAGCAGTACTTC,CASRAGSYEQYF
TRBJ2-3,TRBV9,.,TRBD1,TGTGCCAGCAGCGAGGCAGGGGGATATACGCAGTATTTT,CASSEAGGYTQYF
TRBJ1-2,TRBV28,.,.,TGTGCCAGCAGTTTCTACCTTTCGGAAGGCTACACCTTC,CASSFYLSEGYTF
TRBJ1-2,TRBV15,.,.,TGTGCCACCAGCAGAGAACAGGGAAGTGGCTACACCTTC,CATSREQGSGYTF
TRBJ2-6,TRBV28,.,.,TGTGCCAGCAGTTTTGATCTGGACTTAAACTCTGGGGCCAACGTCCTGACTTTC,CASSFDLDLNSGANVLTF
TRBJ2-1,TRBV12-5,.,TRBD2,TGTGCTAGTGGTTTGAGGGGACTAGCGGGAGAGGGAACCTACAATGAGCAGTTCTTC,CASGLRGLAGEGTYNEQFF
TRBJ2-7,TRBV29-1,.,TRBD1,TGCAGCGTCCGGGACAGTAGGTCCTACGAGCAGTACTTC,CSVRDSRSYEQYF
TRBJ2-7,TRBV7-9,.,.,TGTGCCAGCACTGGCAGTCACTACGAGCAGTACTTC,CASTGSHYEQYF
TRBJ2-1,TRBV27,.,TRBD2,TGTGCCAGCAGTACTGAGCGGGACTCCTACAATGAGCAGTTCTTC,CASSTERDSYNEQFF
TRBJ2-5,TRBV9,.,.,TGTGCCAGCAGACCGTCGAGGGCGACGGAGACCCAGTACTTC,CASRPSRATETQYF
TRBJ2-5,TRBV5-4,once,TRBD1,TGTGCCAGCAGCTTGAAGGGACAGGGTCGGGAACGTGAGACCCAGTACTTC,CASSLKGQGRERETQYF
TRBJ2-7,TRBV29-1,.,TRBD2,TGCAGCGTTGAAGTGGGGCCAGAGAGGACTAGCGGGAGTCGGGACGAGCAGTACTTC,CSVEVGPERTSGSRDEQYF
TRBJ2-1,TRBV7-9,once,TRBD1,TGTGCCAGCACCCCGGACAGGGCGAATGAGCAGTTCTTC,CASTPDRANEQFF
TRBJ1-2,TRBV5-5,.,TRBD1,TGTGCCAGCAGCTTCTCCCCGGGACAGGGCGACTATGGCTACACCTTC,CASSFSPGQGDYGYTF
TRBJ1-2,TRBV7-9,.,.,TGTGCCAGCAGCTTAGAGATGGCAGAGCGATACACCTTC,CASSLEMAERYTF
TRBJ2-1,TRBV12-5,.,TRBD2,TGTGCTAGTGGTCGCGCCCCCGGATCATTGCGGGAGAATGAGCAGTTCTTC,CASGRAPGSLRENEQFF
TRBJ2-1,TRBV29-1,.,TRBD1,TGCAGCGTTGAGGGCAGGGGACAGTTTATCGATGAGCAGTTCTTC,CSVEGRGQFIDEQFF
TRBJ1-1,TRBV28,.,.,TGTGCCAGCAGCCGAATACAGGGATGGAACACTGAAGCTTTCTTT,CASSRIQGWNTEAFF
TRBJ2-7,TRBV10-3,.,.,TGTGCCATCAGTGAGTCAGGCAGTTCCTACGAGCAGTACTTC,CAISESGSSYEQYF
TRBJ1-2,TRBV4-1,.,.,TGCGCCAGCAGCCAAGATGCGGAAACCACACCGGGCTACACCTTC,CASSQDAETTPGYTF